One and the same sample provided the 28 T cell receptor beta chains below, sequenced in a study of blood T cell repertoires in COVID-19. TCRdb keeps only in-frame clones here, not all; method: immunoSEQ multiplex PCR. The sample lists under 300,000 clones, about 88% seen once, with roughly 1.5% in the top ten. Sequencing input: peripheral blood. Receptors originate from a human donor with COVID-19, enrolled during active disease. The donor label of this sample is uncertain.

The chain couples TRBV9 to TRBJ2-5; 11 bases are a match to TRBD1. The CDR3 covers 15 residues. Germline CDR1 reads SGDLS; CDR2 reads YYNGEE. The J segment lost 5 bases and the V segment lost 4 bases, leaving 7 bases of the junction unmatched. CDR3 sequence (DNA): TGTGCCAGCAGCACAGGACAGGGGGCACGTGAGACCCAGTACTTC. Its protein is CASSTGQGARETQYF.

A single count supports this clone. This chain links TRBV5-5 with TRBJ2-3, with D perhaps matching TRBD2 (6 bases). Per the germline V gene, CDR1 is SGHKS and CDR2 is YYEKEE (reference sequence). The length of the CDR3 is 16 residues. V dropped 4 bases and J dropped 2 bases, with 17 bases sitting between them. DNA for the CDR3: TGTGCCAGCAGCCGGGGGACGGATTTCAACACAGATACGCAGTATTTT. Protein product: CASSRGTDFNTDTQYF. The variable domain in full, with the rest retrieved from reference TRBV5-5 and TRBJ2-3, is DAGVTQSPTHLIKTRGQQVTLRCSPISGHKSVSWYQQVLGQGPQFIFQYYEKEERGRGNFPDRFSARQFPNYSSELNVNALLLGDSALYLCASSRGTDFNTDTQYFGPGTRLTVL.

The J gene is TRBJ2-5, the V gene TRBV6-6, with 13 bases identical to TRBD2. Trimming took 2 bases from V and 3 from J; bases not matched to a gene: 3. The CDR3 contains 16 residues. Germline V CDR1 and CDR2: MNHNY, SVGAGI (reference sequence). This CDR3 is CASSYELAGGKETQYF. The CDR3 DNA follows: TGTGCCAGCAGTTACGAACTAGCGGGAGGGAAAGAGACCCAGTACTTC.

The rearrangement joins TRBV19 to TRBJ1-1; tentative D call: TRBD1 (6 bases). V lost 3 bases and J lost 1, with 6 bases in between. CDR1 is LNHDA and CDR2 is SQIVND in the germline V gene (reference sequence). This CDR3 region has 13 residues. CDR3 loop: CASSMDRNTEAFF. The CDR3, as DNA: TGTGCCAGTAGTATGGACAGGAACACTGAAGCTTTCTTT.

V usage is TRBV2 and J usage is TRBJ1-6; tentatively, D is TRBD1 (6 bases). The V end lost 6 bases, the J end lost 13 bases, and 10 bases lay between the germline ends. Germline CDR1 SNHLY, CDR2 FYNNEI. The length of the CDR3 is 11 residues. DNA for the CDR3: TGTGCCAGCAGATTGACAGGCCCCCTCCACTTT. Protein product: CASRLTGPLHF.

About this clone itself: This CDR3 is also generated by other DNA sequences in the sample. The chain carries TRBV28 and TRBJ1-5; 9 nucleotides match TRBD1. Trimming removed 3 bases from V and 4 bases from J; junction bases left unmatched: 1. The CDR3 is 14 residues long. Germline loops: CDR1 MDHEN, CDR2 SYDVKM. The DNA for the CDR3 is TGTGCCAGCAGTTTCGACAGGGGGAATCAGCCCCAGCATTTT. As protein: CASSFDRGNQPQHF. Complete variable domain (other parts from reference TRBV28 and TRBJ1-5): DVKVTQSSRYLVKRTGEKVFLECVQDMDHENMFWYRQDPGLGLRLIYFSYDVKMKEKGDIPEGYSVSREKKERFSLILESASTNQTSMYLCASSFDRGNQPQHFGDGTRLSIL.

This chain links TRBV5-4 with TRBJ2-3; TRBD1 is a possible D gene (6 bases). Trimming left V 0 bases short and J 0 bases short, with 11 bases between. Germline lookup yields CDR1 SGHNT and CDR2 YYREEE (reference sequence). The CDR3 loop spans 16 amino acids. The CDR3 loop reads CASSLAGASSTDTQYF. The CDR3 DNA follows: TGTGCCAGCAGCTTGGCAGGGGCGTCTAGCACAGATACGCAGTATTTT.

The genes are TRBV28 and TRBJ2-1; D is unclear. The V gene lost 10 bases and the J gene lost 0 bases, with 13 bases spanning the gap. Germline V gives CDR1 MDHEN, CDR2 SYDVKM. This CDR3 comprises 14 residues. The CDR3 nucleotides read TGTGCCACCTTCGACTCAAACTCCTACAATGAGCAGTTCTTC. The encoded protein is CATFDSNSYNEQFF.

This chain connects TRBV5-5 to TRBJ2-7; a possible D gene is TRBD2 (5 bases). The CDR3 loop spans 13 amino acids. Trimming left V 0 bases short and J 4 bases short, with 8 bases between. CDR1 is SGHKS, CDR2 YYEKEE, per germline (reference sequence). CDR3 in amino acids: CASSLGGEYEQYF. The CDR3 nucleotides are TGTGCCAGCAGCTTGGGTGGGGAGTACGAGCAGTACTTC.

The V and J genes are TRBV5-4 and TRBJ2-2; D gene ambiguous. The germline gives CDR1 SGHNT, CDR2 YYREEE (reference sequence). Trimming removed 3 bases from V and 2 bases from J, with 11 bases in between. This CDR3 contains 15 residues. The CDR3 region has the DNA TGTGCCAGCAGCTCGACGACACGCAACACCGGGGAGCTGTTTTTT. This gives the protein CASSSTTRNTGELFF. Variable domain in full (rest from reference TRBV5-4 and TRBJ2-2): ETGVTQSPTHLIKTRGQQVTLRCSSQSGHNTVSWYQQALGQGPQFIFQYYREEENGRGNFPPRFSGLQFPNYSSELNVNALELDDSALYLCASSSTTRNTGELFFGEGSRLTVL.

The chain joins TRBV7-6 to TRBJ1-3; D remains ambiguous. CDR1 and CDR2 (germline): SGHVS, FNYEAQ. V gave up 2 bases and J gave up 2 bases, with 7 bases separating them. This CDR3 has 14 residues. The CDR3 spells CASSLTEPGNTIYF. The CDR3 DNA is TGTGCCAGCAGCTTAACAGAGCCTGGAAACACCATATATTTT.

V and J are TRBV6-5 and TRBJ1-2, with 7 bases identical to TRBD1. The CDR3 is 15 amino acids. Per the germline V gene, CDR1 is MNHEY and CDR2 is SVGAGI. V was clipped by 5 bases and J by 4 bases; unmatched bases: 10. In DNA, the CDR3 is TGTGCCAGCAGTCCGAGACAGGGAGCAATCTATGGCTACACCTTC. This translates into CASSPRQGAIYGYTF.

There are a few counts of this clone. The chain is built from TRBV6-6 and TRBJ1-1; 10 bases align to TRBD1. V lost 6 bases, J lost 7 bases, and 8 bases stayed unmatched. Looked up from germline, CDR1 is MNHNY and CDR2 is SVGAGI (reference sequence). There are 14 residues in the CDR3. The CDR3 is CASSRQGALGEAFF. The CDR3, as DNA: TGTGCCAGCAGCCGACAGGGGGCTCTGGGTGAAGCTTTCTTT.

The rearrangement uses TRBV7-2 and TRBJ2-1; D is possibly TRBD2 (5 bases). CDR1 SGHTA and CDR2 FQGNSA come from the germline V gene. The V gene lost 2 bases and the J gene lost 3 bases, with 17 bases spanning the gap. This CDR3 comprises 17 residues. CDR3 amino acids: CASSLWAGAAVYNEQFF. As DNA, the CDR3 is TGTGCCAGCAGCTTATGGGCCGGAGCGGCAGTCTACAATGAGCAGTTCTTC. The variable domain in full, with the rest retrieved from reference TRBV7-2 and TRBJ2-1, is GAGVSQSPSNKVTEKGKDVELRCDPISGHTALYWYRQSLGQGLEFLIYFQGNSAPDKSGLPSDRFSAERTGGSVSTLTIQRTQQEDSAVYLCASSLWAGAAVYNEQFFGPGTRLTVL.

The V gene is TRBV9, the J gene TRBJ2-4; TRBD2 might be the D (5 bases). This CDR3 region has 13 residues. The germline V gene encodes CDR1 SGDLS and CDR2 YYNGEE. V lost 0 bases and J lost 13, with 14 bases in between. DNA for the CDR3: TGTGCCAGCAGCGTAGGCGGGCCGTCTCGCCAGTACTTC. Translation: CASSVGGPSRQYF.

This rearrangement joins TRBV19 to TRBJ2-3, with 8 bases matching TRBD2. Unmatched junction bases numbered 11, after V lost 7 bases and J lost 2 bases. This CDR3 spans 16 amino acids. Per the germline V gene, CDR1 is LNHDA and CDR2 is SQIVND (reference sequence). CDR3 DNA: TGTGCCAGTACCTACAGCGGGAGCGGTTACACAGATACGCAGTATTTT. It is translated as CASTYSGSGYTDTQYF.

The rearrangement links TRBV7-8 to TRBJ1-3, with D possibly matching TRBD1 (5 bases). Germline assignment: CDR1 SGHVS and CDR2 FQNEAQ. This CDR3 region has 17 residues. V lost 5 bases and J 0 bases, leaving 17 bases between the germline ends. DNA of the CDR3: TGTGCCAGCAGCCCGTCTCGCGGGGGGAGCTCTGGAAACACCATATATTTT. Amino acid sequence: CASSPSRGGSSGNTIYF.

The chain has TRBV30 and TRBJ1-2, with D possibly being TRBD1 (5 bases). The V and J ends lost 4 bases and 3 bases respectively, with 12 bases between them. The CDR3 has 13 amino acids. Germline V gene lookup returns CDR1 GTSNPN and CDR2 SVGIG (reference sequence). The CDR3: CAWKVGGDYGYTF. CDR3 nucleotide sequence: TGTGCCTGGAAGGTGGGGGGGGACTATGGCTACACCTTC.

V usage is TRBV6-1 and J usage is TRBJ2-5; 8 nucleotides match TRBD1. With 3 bases clipped from V and 5 bases from J, the junction kept 8 bases outside the gene matches. Germline CDR1 is MNHNS and CDR2 is SASEGT. The CDR3 loop spans 15 amino acids. The CDR3 DNA follows: TGTGCCAGCAGTGATGACAGGGGAGGTTGGGAGACCCAGTACTTC. It is translated as CASSDDRGGWETQYF.

This clone was detected only a few times. This chain uses TRBV10-3 with TRBJ1-3; D remains unclear. V was trimmed by 11 bases and J by 4 bases, leaving 15 bases between them. This CDR3 is 13 amino acids long. Germline values: CDR1 ENHRY, CDR2 SYGVKD. The CDR3 spells CASRTPSGNTIYF. The CDR3 DNA reads as TGTGCCTCCAGAACGCCGTCCGGAAACACCATATATTTT.

The chain uses TRBV6-5 and TRBJ2-7; D is unresolved. Trimming removed 3 bases at V and 0 bases at J, with 9 bases between. CDR1 and CDR2 from the germline V gene are MNHEY and SVGAGI. The CDR3 sequence is 14 residues long. This CDR3 is CASSYDTSSYEQYF. CDR3 sequence (DNA): TGTGCCAGCAGTTATGACACTTCCTCCTACGAGCAGTACTTC.

This chain uses TRBV27 with TRBJ2-7, with a weak D call TRBD1 (6 bases). CDR1 is MNHEY, CDR2 SMNVEV, per germline (reference sequence). Deletions cut 5 bases from V and 0 bases from J, with 26 bases between. This CDR3 spans 19 amino acids. This CDR3 reads CASSPIGVRGQLHSYEQYF. The CDR3 nucleotides are TGTGCCAGCAGTCCAATTGGGGTGAGAGGACAGCTTCACTCCTACGAGCAGTACTTC.

The chain carries TRBV5-1 and TRBJ2-1, with 9 bases identical to TRBD2. Germline CDR1 reads SGHRS; CDR2 reads YFSETQ. Trimming cost V 4 bases and J 7 bases; bases outside gene matches: 12. The CDR3 has 16 amino acids. The CDR3 DNA follows: TGCGCCAGCAGCCTGACCCCTAGCGGGATTGTGAATGAGCAGTTCTTC. This codes for CASSLTPSGIVNEQFF.

About this clone: At one of its ends the junction is not consistent with the germline gene, which may arise from a read error. The chain has TRBV15 and TRBJ2-1; 13 nucleotides agree with TRBD2. CDR1 LNHNV and CDR2 YYDKDF come from the germline V gene (reference sequence). The CDR3 runs to 15 residues. CDR3 protein: CATSRDTSGRAERFF. The CDR3, as DNA: TGTGCCACCAGCAGAGATACTAGCGGGAGGGCCGAGCGGTTCTTC.

In this sample, this clone turned up a few times. This sequence joins TRBV5-1 and TRBJ1-1; tentatively, D is TRBD1 (5 bases). With 0 bases removed from V and 6 bases from J, the gap between germline ends came to 12 bases. Germline CDR1 reads SGHRS; CDR2 reads YFSETQ. The CDR3 extends over 14 amino acids. The CDR3 DNA reads as TGCGCCAGCAGCTTGGATCCAGGGTATCCTGAAGCTTTCTTT. Translated: CASSLDPGYPEAFF. The whole variable domain, filled in from reference TRBV5-1 and TRBJ1-1, reads KAGVTQTPRYLIKTRGQQVTLSCSPISGHRSVSWYQQTPGQGLQFLFEYFSETQRNKGNFPGRFSGRQFSNSRSEMNVSTLELGDSALYLCASSLDPGYPEAFFGQGTRLTVV.

V gene TRBV12-3 or TRBV12-4 combines with J gene TRBJ2-3, with unresolved D. The CDR3 spans 11 residues. Deletions cut 5 bases from V and 5 bases from J, with 5 bases between. The CDR3 loop is CASSTLDTQYF. In nucleotides, the CDR3 is TGTGCCAGCAGTACTTTAGATACGCAGTATTTT.

CDR3 nucleotide sequence: TGTGCCAGCAGCCTCGGGGGGGTGGAGACCCAGTACTTC. This sequence encodes CASSLGGVETQYF. This sequence joins TRBV7-3 and TRBJ2-5; 8 bases match TRBD2. After removal of 5 bases from V and 5 bases from J, the junction contained 4 bases not matched to a gene. CDR1 is SGHTA, CDR2 FQGTGA, per germline. CDR3 length equals 13 residues. The full variable domain, with the rest looked up from reference TRBV7-3 and TRBJ2-5, is GAGVSQTPSNKVTEKGKYVELRCDPISGHTALYWYRQSLGQGPEFLIYFQGTGAADDSGLPNDRFFAVRPEGSVSTLKIQRTERGDSAVYLCASSLGGVETQYFGPGTRLLVL.

The rearrangement links TRBV5-8 to TRBJ1-2; no definite D call. V was clipped by 3 bases and J by 8 bases, with 20 bases between them. The CDR3 extends over 15 amino acids. Germline V gene lookup returns CDR1 SGHTS and CDR2 YDEGEE. DNA of the CDR3: TGTGCCAGCAGCTCTTCGTTCGGGGTTGAAGGAGGCTACACCTTC. Amino acid sequence: CASSSSFGVEGGYTF.